This T cell receptor (beta chain) was obtained from a study of T-cell memory formation after mild COVID-19. Study-level information: There were largely donor-specific TCR clusters. Findings and caveats of the study: The appearance of some responding clones in pre-infection memory suggested that cross-reactive memory joined. Clones from the second wave (peaking day 37) had unconfirmed SARS-CoV-2 specificity.

Trimming stripped 6 bases from V and 5 bases from J, with 14 bases between. The CDR3 is made up of 13 amino acids. The germline V gene has CDR1 SQVTM and CDR2 ANQGSEA. This clonotype occurred a few times. Its antigen is undetermined. TCRdb recomputed calls from the 5' RACE reads with MiXCR, one row per CDR3 protein. The table includes 300,000 to 400,000 distinct CDR3 sequences, about 16% detected once. This chain links TRBV29-1 with TRBJ2-1; D remains unclear. The origin of this receptor is a man younger than 35 who had mild COVID-19 (a few samples of this study predate the infection). Cell type and time point are not known. Sequenced: PBMCs or a T cell subset sorted from them (not recorded which). The CDR3, as DNA: TGCAGCGTCTGGGGTGCCAGAGACAATGAGCAGTTCTTC. This translates into CSVWGARDNEQFF.